One sample yielded the 18 T cell receptor beta chains listed below, sequenced in a study of CD8+ T cells in alopecia areata (dated by TCRdb to between 2018 and 2020). The sample's time point label, in plain terms: about 5 months on oral tofacitinib. The sample's treatment or condition label, in plain terms: oral pan-JAK inhibitor, 5-10 mg twice daily. The library was prepared using the immunoSEQ multiplex PCR assay. For TCR sequencing, RNA was extracted from every sample and reverse transcribed into cDNA to serve as template. The table comes from immuneACCESS by way of TCRdb, which keeps in-frame sequences with V and J called. Part of the clones is missing from these tables; in studies checked, under half for an unresolved V gene and the rest for unknown reasons. In this sample the table shows more than 150,000 clones, around 60% of which occur a single time. The ten largest clones add up to over 9.5% of the sample.

The input for sequencing was CD8+ T cells sorted from blood, taken at week 24, from a patient treated with tofacitinib. These TCRs come from a human donor with alopecia areata.

This clone was counted a few times. The V call is TRBV30, the J call TRBJ2-1; D unclear. CDR3 length: 15 residues. The ends were cut back, 3 bases at V and 4 bases at J, with 16 bases in the middle. Per the germline V gene, CDR1 is GTSNPN and CDR2 is SVGIG (reference sequence). CDR3 sequence reads: CAWSRTAYPYNEQFF. The CDR3 DNA follows: TGTGCCTGGAGCCGCACGGCCTACCCATACAATGAGCAGTTCTTC.

The rearrangement joins TRBV2 to TRBJ2-7; TRBD1 aligns across 7 bases. CDR3 length equals 12 residues. V lost 7 bases and J lost 6; bases outside the gene matches: 6. Germline CDR1 reads SNHLY; CDR2 reads FYNNEI. CDR3 sequence: CASILQGTEQYF. The CDR3, as DNA: TGTGCCAGCATTCTACAGGGGACCGAGCAGTACTTC.

The chain combines TRBV12-5 with TRBJ2-7; D may be TRBD2 (6 bases). The CDR3 loop spans 12 amino acids. Trimming took 2 bases from V and 9 from J, leaving 11 bases between them. Germline lookup yields CDR1 LGHNT and CDR2 FRNRAP. CDR3 protein: CASGLSGRGQYF. The CDR3 nucleotides read TGTGCTAGTGGTTTGTCTGGGCGGGGGCAGTACTTC.

The CDR3 protein is CASAPGTGVYEQYF. The DNA for the CDR3 is TGTGCCAGCGCCCCCGGGACAGGGGTTTACGAGCAGTACTTC. This rearrangement joins TRBV5-6 to TRBJ2-7; 10 bases are a match to TRBD1. Trimming removed 7 bases from V and 4 bases from J; junction bases left unmatched: 8. The CDR3 sequence is 14 residues long. From germline, CDR1 is SGHDT and CDR2 YYEEEE. Supplemented by reference TRBV5-6 and TRBJ2-7, the full variable domain reads DAGVTQSPTHLIKTRGQQVTLRCSPKSGHDTVSWYQQALGQGPQFIFQYYEEEERQRGNFPDRFSGHQFPNYSSELNVNALLLGDSALYLCASAPGTGVYEQYFGPGTRLTVT.

V gene TRBV18 combines with J gene TRBJ2-7; 7 positions agree with TRBD1. J was trimmed by 2 bases and V by 4 bases; bases with no gene match: 5. The CDR3 consists of 14 residues. Germline loops: CDR1 KGHSH, CDR2 LQKENI. This CDR3 is CASSLPDRAYEQYF. CDR3 DNA sequence: TGTGCCAGCTCACTCCCTGACAGGGCCTACGAGCAGTACTTC.

This clone was detected a few times. V and J are TRBV20-1 and TRBJ1-2; 7 bases line up with TRBD1. V was clipped by 6 bases and J by 9 bases; unmatched bases: 7. The CDR3 has 11 amino acids. Germline V gene sequence: CDR1 DFQATT, CDR2 SNEGSKA (reference sequence). This CDR3 reads CSARQGISYTF. The CDR3 nucleotides read TGCAGTGCCCGACAGGGAATCAGCTACACCTTC.

This clone appeared a few times. The chain carries TRBV9 and TRBJ2-3; D may be TRBD1 or TRBD2 (5 bases each). Trimming removed 3 bases from V and 4 bases from J, with 15 bases in between. The germline gives CDR1 SGDLS, CDR2 YYNGEE. The CDR3 spans 15 residues. CDR3 DNA: TGTGCCAGCAGCGCCTTTGGGACGTTCTCAGATACGCAGTATTTT. This codes for CASSAFGTFSDTQYF.

The genes are TRBV11-2 and TRBJ1-2; D perhaps matches TRBD1 (6 bases). The ends were cut back, 3 bases at V and 5 bases at J, with 10 bases in the middle. From germline, CDR1 is SGHAT and CDR2 FQNNGV. The CDR3 has 13 residues. CDR3 nucleotide sequence: TGTGCCAGCAGCTTGGGGGGGCGGTATGGCTACACCTTC. Its translation: CASSLGGRYGYTF.

The rearrangement joins TRBV2 to TRBJ2-2; 7 nucleotides line up with TRBD2. The CDR3 is made up of 16 amino acids. V was pared by 2 bases and J by 4 bases, with 7 bases of the junction left unmatched. The germline gives CDR1 SNHLY, CDR2 FYNNEI. The CDR3 sequence: CASSEPGLVGTGELFF. The CDR3 region has the DNA TGTGCCAGCAGTGAACCCGGACTAGTCGGCACCGGGGAGCTGTTTTTT.

This chain joins TRBV15 and TRBJ1-6; D might be TRBD1 (6 bases). The V end was cut by 6 bases, the J end by 6 bases, with 15 bases between. The germline CDR1 and CDR2 sequences are LNHNV and YYDKDF (reference sequence). This CDR3 has 15 residues. The CDR3 reads CATRKDRSINSPLHF. Here the CDR3 DNA reads TGTGCCACCAGGAAGGACAGAAGCATTAATTCACCCCTCCACTTT.

This clone was counted only a few times. V usage is TRBV11-2 and J usage is TRBJ2-5; 8 bases are a match to TRBD1. The V gene's germline CDR1 is SGHAT and CDR2 FQNNGV. The V and J ends lost 5 bases and 5 bases, in that order; junction bases with no gene match: 7. CDR3 size: 14 residues. The CDR3 here is CASSPLTGEETQYF. The CDR3 DNA reads TGTGCCAGCAGCCCATTGACAGGGGAGGAGACCCAGTACTTC.

The chain couples TRBV4-1 to TRBJ1-5; D ambiguous. The CDR3 is 15 amino acids. V lost 2 bases to trimming and J lost 3 bases, with 11 bases between them. Germline CDR1 and CDR2: MGHRA and YSYEKL. The CDR3 coding sequence is TGCGCCAGCAGCCAAACGCGGGATTTCAATCAGCCCCAGCATTTT. Translation gives CASSQTRDFNQPQHF.

This chain links TRBV4-2 with TRBJ2-5; TRBD2 matches 8 bases. Germline V CDR1 and CDR2: LGHNA, YNFKEQ. The V gene end was trimmed by 0 bases and the J gene end by 5 bases; junction bases not matched to a gene: 8. This CDR3 comprises 16 residues. In DNA, the CDR3 is TGTGCCAGCAGCCAAGATGCTCCGGGACTAGGGGAGACCCAGTACTTC. Its translation: CASSQDAPGLGETQYF.

V is TRBV30 and J is TRBJ2-2, with D uncertain. The length of the CDR3 is 11 residues. CDR1 and CDR2 (germline): GTSNPN, SVGIG (reference sequence). The ends were cut back, 4 bases at V and 1 base at J, with 1 base in the middle. CDR3 nucleotides: TGTGCCTGGAAGAACACCGGGGAGCTGTTTTTT. Amino acid sequence: CAWKNTGELFF.

The chain is built from TRBV29-1 and TRBJ2-7; the D is unclear. Trimming took off 4 bases at V and 6 bases at J, with 7 bases between the two ends. CDR1 and CDR2 (germline): SQVTM, ANQGSEA. There are 10 residues in the CDR3. This CDR3 reads CSVVGSEQYF. DNA for the CDR3: TGCAGCGTTGTTGGGTCCGAGCAGTACTTC.

This chain joins TRBV2 and TRBJ1-5; 8 nucleotides match TRBD1. The germline CDR1 and CDR2 sequences are SNHLY and FYNNEI. The CDR3 has 13 amino acids. Unmatched junction bases numbered 3, after V lost 6 bases and J lost 5 bases. CDR3: CASRTGAYQPQHF. In DNA form, the CDR3 reads TGTGCCAGCAGGACAGGGGCTTATCAGCCCCAGCATTTT.

The chain has TRBV30 and TRBJ1-1; TRBD1 aligns across 8 bases. The J segment lost 6 bases and the V segment lost 4 bases, leaving 10 bases of the junction unmatched. In germline, CDR1 is GTSNPN, CDR2 SVGIG (reference sequence). CDR3 size: 14 residues. The CDR3 is CAWTPRTGFAEAFF. In nucleotides, the CDR3 is TGTGCCTGGACCCCCCGGACAGGGTTCGCTGAAGCTTTCTTT.

The chain has TRBV5-1 and TRBJ2-7; D is perhaps TRBD2 (7 bases). V lost 3 bases, J lost 4 bases, and 20 bases lay in between. This CDR3 spans 16 amino acids. The germline V gene has CDR1 SGHRS and CDR2 YFSETQ. The CDR3 here is CASSSSGGDTEYEQYF. In nucleotides, the CDR3 is TGCGCCAGCAGCTCATCTGGGGGGGACACCGAATACGAGCAGTACTTC.